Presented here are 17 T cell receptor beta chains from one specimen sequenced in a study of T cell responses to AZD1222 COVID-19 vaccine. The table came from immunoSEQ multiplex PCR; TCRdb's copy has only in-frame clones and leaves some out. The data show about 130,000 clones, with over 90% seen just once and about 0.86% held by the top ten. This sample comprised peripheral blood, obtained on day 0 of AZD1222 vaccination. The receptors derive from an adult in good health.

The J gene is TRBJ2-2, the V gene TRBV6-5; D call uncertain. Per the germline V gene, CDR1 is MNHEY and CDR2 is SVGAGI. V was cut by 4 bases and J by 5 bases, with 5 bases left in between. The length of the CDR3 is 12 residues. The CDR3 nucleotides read TGTGCCAGCAGTTCTATTACCGGGGAGCTGTTTTTT. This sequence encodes CASSSITGELFF.

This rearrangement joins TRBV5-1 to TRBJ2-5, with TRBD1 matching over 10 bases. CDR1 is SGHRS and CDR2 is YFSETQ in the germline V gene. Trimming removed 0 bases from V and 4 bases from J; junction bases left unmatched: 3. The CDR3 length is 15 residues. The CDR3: CASSLGQGAGETQYF. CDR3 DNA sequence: TGCGCCAGCAGCTTGGGACAGGGGGCAGGAGAGACCCAGTACTTC. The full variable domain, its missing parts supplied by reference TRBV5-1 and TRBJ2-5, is KAGVTQTPRYLIKTRGQQVTLSCSPISGHRSVSWYQQTPGQGLQFLFEYFSETQRNKGNFPGRFSGRQFSNSRSEMNVSTLELGDSALYLCASSLGQGAGETQYFGPGTRLLVL.

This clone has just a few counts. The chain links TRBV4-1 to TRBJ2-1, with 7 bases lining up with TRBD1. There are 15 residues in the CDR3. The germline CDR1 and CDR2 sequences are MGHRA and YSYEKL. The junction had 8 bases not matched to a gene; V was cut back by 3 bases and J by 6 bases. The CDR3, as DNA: TGCGCCAGCAGCCACGATCCGGGACAGATCAATGAGCAGTTCTTC. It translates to CASSHDPGQINEQFF.

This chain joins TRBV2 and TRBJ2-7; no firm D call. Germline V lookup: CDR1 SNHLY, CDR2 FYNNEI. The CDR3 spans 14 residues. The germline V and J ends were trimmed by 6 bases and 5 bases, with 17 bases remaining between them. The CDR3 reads CASSSGRVTNEQYF. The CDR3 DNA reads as TGTGCCAGCAGCTCCGGACGAGTCACCAACGAGCAGTACTTC. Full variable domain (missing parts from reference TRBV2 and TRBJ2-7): EPEVTQTPSHQVTQMGQEVILRCVPISNHLYFYWYRQILGQKVEFLVSFYNNEISEKSEIFDDQFSVERPDGSNFTLKIRSTKLEDSAMYFCASSSGRVTNEQYFGPGTRLTVT.

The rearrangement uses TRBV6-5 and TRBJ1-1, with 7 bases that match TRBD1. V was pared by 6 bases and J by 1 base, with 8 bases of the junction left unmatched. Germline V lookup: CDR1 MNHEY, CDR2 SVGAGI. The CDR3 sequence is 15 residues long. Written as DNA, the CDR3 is TGTGCCAGCAGGCGGGGACAGACCAAGAACACTGAAGCTTTCTTT. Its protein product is CASRRGQTKNTEAFF.

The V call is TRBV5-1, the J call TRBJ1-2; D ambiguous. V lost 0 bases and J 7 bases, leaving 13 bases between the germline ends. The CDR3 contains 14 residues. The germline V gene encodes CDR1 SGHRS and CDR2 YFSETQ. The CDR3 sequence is CASSLEAGGSGYTF. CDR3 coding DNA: TGCGCCAGCAGCTTGGAGGCAGGCGGGAGTGGCTACACCTTC.

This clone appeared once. The CDR3 loop is CASSSTGQGPISYEQYF. CDR3 coding DNA: TGTGCCAGCAGCTCAACCGGACAGGGCCCTATCTCCTACGAGCAGTACTTC. The genes are TRBV7-6 and TRBJ2-7; 8 bases align to TRBD1. Losses at the gene ends were 4 bases for V and 0 bases for J; bases not matched to a gene: 11. Germline V lookup: CDR1 SGHVS, CDR2 FNYEAQ. This CDR3 is 17 amino acids long.

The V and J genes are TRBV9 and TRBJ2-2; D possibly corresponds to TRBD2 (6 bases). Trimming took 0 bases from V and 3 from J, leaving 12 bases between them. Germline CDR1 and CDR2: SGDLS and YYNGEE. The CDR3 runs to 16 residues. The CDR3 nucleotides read TGTGCCAGCAGCGTAGACGGCGGGGAATACACCGGGGAGCTGTTTTTT. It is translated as CASSVDGGEYTGELFF.

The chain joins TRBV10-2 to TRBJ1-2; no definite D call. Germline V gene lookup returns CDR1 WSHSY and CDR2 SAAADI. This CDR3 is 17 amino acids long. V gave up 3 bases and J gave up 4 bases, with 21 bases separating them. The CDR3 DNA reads TGCGCCAGCAGTGATTACGAGAGCCTCCAATCCTCCTATGGCTACACCTTC. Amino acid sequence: CASSDYESLQSSYGYTF.

The CDR3 here is CASSDLVGASSYEQYF. The CDR3 region has the DNA TGCGCCAGCAGCGACCTCGTGGGGGCGAGCTCCTACGAGCAGTACTTC. The J gene is TRBJ2-7, the V gene TRBV5-1; weak D call: TRBD1 (6 bases). The V gene lost 4 bases and the J gene lost 0 bases, with 17 bases spanning the gap. The CDR3 extends over 16 amino acids. Per germline, CDR1 SGHRS and CDR2 YFSETQ.

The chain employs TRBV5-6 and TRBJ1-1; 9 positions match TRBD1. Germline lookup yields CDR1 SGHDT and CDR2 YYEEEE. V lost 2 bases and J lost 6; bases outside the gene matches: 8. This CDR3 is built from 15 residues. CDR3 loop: CASSFLDRGFPEAFF. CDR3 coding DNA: TGTGCCAGCAGCTTTCTGGACAGGGGATTCCCTGAAGCTTTCTTT.

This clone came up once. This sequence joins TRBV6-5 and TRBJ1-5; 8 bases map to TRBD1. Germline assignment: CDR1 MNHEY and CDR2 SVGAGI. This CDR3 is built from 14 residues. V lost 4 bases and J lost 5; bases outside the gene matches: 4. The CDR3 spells CASSLGQAHQPQHF. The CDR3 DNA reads TGTGCCAGCAGTTTGGGACAGGCACATCAGCCCCAGCATTTT.

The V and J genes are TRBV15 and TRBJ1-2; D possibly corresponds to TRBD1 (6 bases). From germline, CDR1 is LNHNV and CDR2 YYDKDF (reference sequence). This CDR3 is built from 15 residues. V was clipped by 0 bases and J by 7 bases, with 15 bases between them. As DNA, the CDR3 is TGTGCCACCAGCAGAGATCTTCCCAGGGGTCTTGGCTACACCTTC. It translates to CATSRDLPRGLGYTF.

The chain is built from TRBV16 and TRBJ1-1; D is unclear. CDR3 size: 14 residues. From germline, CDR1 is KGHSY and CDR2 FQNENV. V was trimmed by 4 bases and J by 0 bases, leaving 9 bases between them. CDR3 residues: CASSPRRLNTEAFF. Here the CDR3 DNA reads TGTGCCAGCAGCCCCCGGCGCTTGAACACTGAAGCTTTCTTT.

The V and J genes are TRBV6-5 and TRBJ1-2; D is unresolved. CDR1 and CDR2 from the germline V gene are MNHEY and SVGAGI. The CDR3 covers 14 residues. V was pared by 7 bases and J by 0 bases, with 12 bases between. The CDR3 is CASTQGPTNYGYTF. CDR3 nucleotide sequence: TGTGCCAGCACCCAAGGGCCTACTAACTATGGCTACACCTTC.

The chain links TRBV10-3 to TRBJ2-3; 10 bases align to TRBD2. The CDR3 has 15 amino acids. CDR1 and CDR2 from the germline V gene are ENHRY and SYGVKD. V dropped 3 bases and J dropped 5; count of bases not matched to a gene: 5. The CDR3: CAISEKRGGEDTQYF. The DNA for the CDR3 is TGTGCCATCAGTGAAAAGCGGGGGGGCGAAGATACGCAGTATTTT.

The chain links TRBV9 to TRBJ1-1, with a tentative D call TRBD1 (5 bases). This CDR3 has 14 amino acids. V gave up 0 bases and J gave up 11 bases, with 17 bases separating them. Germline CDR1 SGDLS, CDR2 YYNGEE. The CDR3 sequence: CASSVAVQAQRAFF. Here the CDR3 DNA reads TGTGCCAGCAGCGTAGCTGTACAGGCACAACGGGCTTTCTTT.